Reported below is one T cell receptor (beta chain). As yet, its antigen is unknown. This entry comes from a study of cytomegalovirus exposure and HLA in healthy donors. Study outcomes and limitations: Available immune exposure information covered CMV serostatus only. Further analysis was carried out later, and it showed several of the most significant clusters appearing linked to common viral pathogens. Apparent HLA restriction characterized most CMV-associated TCR beta chains in a later analysis.

The PCR made use of 60 Vbeta and 13 Jbeta primers. Assay: immunoSEQ multiplex PCR; the TCRdb copy retains only in-frame clones and omits some. The table records under 200,000 clones, roughly 80% of them present only once. With 4 bases clipped from V and 1 base from J, the junction kept 5 bases outside the gene matches. The CDR3 has 15 amino acids. Germline V gene sequence: CDR1 SGHRS, CDR2 YFSETQ. The V call is TRBV5-1, the J call TRBJ1-5; TRBD1 aligns across 7 bases. Source material: PBMCs. The receptor was isolated from a male donor in good health and CMV-seronegative. CDR3 sequence reads: CASSVGGVSNQPQHF. The CDR3 DNA reads as TGCGCCAGCAGCGTAGGGGGCGTGAGCAATCAGCCCCAGCATTTT.